These T cell receptor beta chains were read from a single sample in a study of blood T cells in healthy people across ages. TCRdb re-analysed the 5' RACE reads in MiXCR, keeping a single row per CDR3 protein. The sample has roughly 1,500,000 distinct CDR3 sequences, around two fifths seen once. Sequenced material: blood. Receptor source: a woman aged 18-30 years in good health. Each CDR3 is given with its conserved first and last residue. Each record gives: clone size, J gene, D gene, V gene, CDR3 DNA, CDR3 protein. The D gene is left open where the match is weak. Expanded clones get a size class; other rows say once, few or many, or leave the size out.

. TRBJ1-2 TRBD1 TRBV20-1 TGCAGTGCTAGCTTTACAGGGGTCTATGGCTACACCTTC CSASFTGVYGYTF
many TRBJ2-7 TRBD1 TRBV29-1 TGCAGCGGCGCAAAAGGGGACAGTTTCGCCGAGCAGTACTTC CSGAKGDSFAEQYF
. TRBJ2-3 . TRBV13 TGTGCCAGCAGCTTAGAACGGACCATAGATACGCAGTATTTT CASSLERTIDTQYF
. TRBJ2-1 TRBD2 TRBV9 TGTGCCAGCAGCGCCGGACTAGCGGGAGTCGTCCCGAGCTCCTACAATGAGCAGTTCTTC CASSAGLAGVVPSSYNEQFF
few TRBJ2-3 . TRBV5-1 TGCGCCAGCAGCTTGGGCGGGACAGCCAGCACAGATACGCAGTATTTT CASSLGGTASTDTQYF
. TRBJ2-1 TRBD2 TRBV12-3/TRBV12-4 TGTGCCAGCAGGTCGACTAGCGGGAGCTATGAGCAGTTCTTC CASRSTSGSYEQFF
once TRBJ2-7 . TRBV7-2 TGTGCCAGCAGCTATTACCGCGGGACAAACAATGAGCAGTACTTC CASSYYRGTNNEQYF
few TRBJ1-2 TRBD1 TRBV20-1 TGCAGTGTCCCGGGACAGGGGAGTGATGGCTACACCTTC CSVPGQGSDGYTF
few TRBJ2-1 . TRBV18 TGTGCCAGCTCACCACCTAATCGAGGGAATGAGCAGTTCTTC CASSPPNRGNEQFF
few TRBJ2-7 . TRBV29-1 TGCAGCGTCAAAGGGGGGAACTCCTACGAGCAGTACTTC CSVKGGNSYEQYF
once TRBJ2-5 . TRBV11-2 TGTGCCAGCAGTTTCGGGGCGCGGGCTCAAGAGACCCAGTACTTC CASSFGARAQETQYF
few TRBJ2-7 TRBD2 TRBV4-1 TGCGCCAGCAGCCATGAGACTAGCTCCTACAATGAGCAGTACTTC CASSHETSSYNEQYF
. TRBJ1-2 . TRBV27 TGTGCCAGCAGTCTCATGGGGGACTATGGCTACACCTTC CASSLMGDYGYTF
. TRBJ2-5 . TRBV4-1 TGCGCCAGCCAACCGGCCGGGGAGCTAGGGACCCAGTACTTC CASQPAGELGTQYF
many TRBJ1-5 TRBD1 TRBV10-3 TGTGCCATCAGTGAGTCAGGGGGCGGTCAGCCCCAGCATTTT CAISESGGGQPQHF
. TRBJ1-2 TRBD1 TRBV12-3/TRBV12-4 TGTGCCAGCAGCCTCGACAGGGGATACCGGCCCTATGGCTACACCTTC CASSLDRGYRPYGYTF
many TRBJ1-1 . TRBV15 TGTGCCACCAGCAGAGACAGGGGGAACACTGAAGCTTTCTTT CATSRDRGNTEAFF
. TRBJ1-5 . TRBV3-1 TGTGCCAGCAGCCAAGAGACCGGCAATCAGCCCCAGCATTTT CASSQETGNQPQHF
many TRBJ2-7 TRBD2 TRBV7-2 TGTGCCAGCAGCCTTAGCGGGGTCCTAGACGAGCAGTACTTC CASSLSGVLDEQYF
few TRBJ1-4 . TRBV7-9 TGTGCCAGCAGCCCACTGTCGGGGGGTGAAAAACTGTTTTTT CASSPLSGGEKLFF
few TRBJ1-2 . TRBV12-3/TRBV12-4 TGTGCCAGCAGCCTAGGGGCCCCTGGCTACACCTTC CASSLGAPGYTF
few TRBJ2-7 . TRBV29-1 TGCAGCGTTGTGGCGACTGGGGCCCTCTACGAGCAGTACTTC CSVVATGALYEQYF
many TRBJ1-2 TRBD1 TRBV12-3/TRBV12-4 TGTGCCAGCAGCGGCGGGACAGCTAACTATGGCTACACCTTC CASSGGTANYGYTF
few TRBJ1-2 TRBD1 TRBV10-3 TGTGCCATCAGTGAGTCAGGGCCGGGGACAGGGGACGGCTACACCTTC CAISESGPGTGDGYTF
few TRBJ2-7 . TRBV7-2 TGTGCCAGCAGGGGCCCTTTAGGTTTTGGTGAGCAGTACTTC CASRGPLGFGEQYF
. TRBJ2-5 . TRBV10-3 TGTGCCATCAGCCCTGCTAGCGCGAACCCCAATGAGCAGTACTTC CAISPASANPNEQYF
. TRBJ2-5 TRBD1 TRBV7-9 TGTGCCAGCAGCACGGGGGACAGGGGTAGAGAGACCCAGTACTTC CASSTGDRGRETQYF
once TRBJ2-7 . TRBV5-4 TGTGCCAGCAGCTCCCCTCCTGGGGTCGAGCAGTACTTC CASSSPPGVEQYF
. TRBJ1-1 TRBD1 TRBV6-1 TGTGCCAGCAGTGCCCTTACAGGGGGCGCCGGAGGGAACACTGAAGCTTTCTTT CASSALTGGAGGNTEAFF
. TRBJ2-5 TRBD1 TRBV24-1 TGTGCCACCAGTGATTTGTCGCCGGTTGGGACAGGGTGGGAGACCCAGTACTTC CATSDLSPVGTGWETQYF
many TRBJ1-1 . TRBV5-1 TGCGCCAGCAGCTTGGACACGTTGAACACTGAAGCTTTCTTT CASSLDTLNTEAFF
. TRBJ1-5 . TRBV5-1 TGCGCCAGCAGCTTGGAAAGGGCGCCCCAGCATTTT CASSLERAPQHF
few TRBJ2-7 TRBD2 TRBV4-1 TGCGCCAGCAGCCAAGATCGGCGGGGGGGCTACGAGCAGTACTTC CASSQDRRGGYEQYF
few TRBJ2-3 TRBD2 TRBV29-1 TGCAGCCTCCTCTTTAGCGGGAGGGGTGCAGATACGCAGTATTTT CSLLFSGRGADTQYF
. TRBJ2-3 TRBD2 TRBV9 TGTGCCAACAGCGTAGATGTAGCGGGAGGTGGTACGCAGTATTTT CANSVDVAGGGTQYF
. TRBJ1-1 TRBD1 TRBV11-2 TGTGCCAGCAGCAACACAGGGGGACTCACTGAAGCTTTCTTT CASSNTGGLTEAFF
. TRBJ1-3 . TRBV10-3 TGTGCCACAGAATCCGGGGGCCAAACTGGAAACACCATATATTTT CATESGGQTGNTIYF
few TRBJ2-7 TRBD1 TRBV7-2 TGTGCCAGCAGCTGGGGACAGGGGGCTGGTTACGAGCAGTACTTC CASSWGQGAGYEQYF
. TRBJ1-2 . TRBV5-1 TGCGCCAGCAGCTTGGCCGCGGAAGGCTACACCTTC CASSLAAEGYTF
. TRBJ2-3 . TRBV7-8 TGTGCCAGCAGCAACACTGCGCCCCGGCATGATACGCAGTATTTT CASSNTAPRHDTQYF
. TRBJ2-1 . TRBV11-3 TGTGCCAGCAGCTTAGGTTTAGCCTTCGGTGAGCAGTTCTTC CASSLGLAFGEQFF
. TRBJ1-2 . TRBV6-1 TGTGCCAGCAAACAGCTCGTAGTCGCGGCCAGGGATGGTGGCTACACCTTC CASKQLVVAARDGGYTF
. TRBJ2-7 . TRBV30 TGTGCCGGCGAGGCAGGTGGAGACGAGCAGTACTTC CAGEAGGDEQYF
many TRBJ2-1 TRBD1 TRBV29-1 TGCAGCGTTGAACCCGTGGACAGGGGGTATTTCGATGAGCAGTTCTTC CSVEPVDRGYFDEQFF
once TRBJ2-4 TRBD2 TRBV3-1 TGTGCCAGCAGCCCCATGACTAGCGCGGTGGACATTCAGTACTTC CASSPMTSAVDIQYF
. TRBJ1-5 . TRBV6-2/TRBV6-3 TGTGCCAGCCAACCCCGGGCACCCCGGGGACAGCCCCAGCATTTT CASQPRAPRGQPQHF
few TRBJ1-2 . TRBV6-1 TGTGCCAGCAAGGTCGGACAATTCTATGGCTACACCTTC CASKVGQFYGYTF
. TRBJ1-2 . TRBV20-1 TGCAGTGCTACTCATGGGAATAACTATGGCTACACCTTC CSATHGNNYGYTF
. TRBJ2-7 . TRBV25-1 TGTGCCAGCAGTGTGGTCGTGGGGGAGCAGTACTTC CASSVVVGEQYF
few TRBJ1-1 . TRBV10-3 TGTGCCATCAGTGAGTCGATCAGGGGTGAAGCTTTCTTT CAISESIRGEAFF
. TRBJ1-6 . TRBV25-1 TGTGCCAGCAGTGAGGAGGGACCCCACTCACCCCTCCACTTT CASSEEGPHSPLHF
once TRBJ2-1 . TRBV7-3 TGTGCCAGCAGCTTGTCGGGACGAGCGGATAACAATGAGCAGTTCTTC CASSLSGRADNNEQFF
. TRBJ2-1 . TRBV5-4 TGTGCCAGCAGCACCGACTCCGAGCCTAAGTTCTTC CASSTDSEPKFF
. TRBJ2-7 . TRBV7-9 TGTGCCAGCAGCCCTAATTCGGGGATCTACGAGCAGTACTTC CASSPNSGIYEQYF
. TRBJ1-6 . TRBV6-1 TGTGCCAGCAGTGAGTACAGCCAAGAACGAAGTTCACCCCTCCACTTT CASSEYSQERSSPLHF